A selection of T cell receptor beta chains follows, all from one sample in a study of blood T cell repertoires in COVID-19. Using immunoSEQ multiplex PCR, the repertoire was profiled, and TCRdb retains in-frame clones only, with some absent. The sample includes 50,000 to 65,000 clones, around two thirds of them seen just once. Source material: PBMCs or T cells enriched from blood (not recorded which). Receptors originate from an older woman who had been exposed to COVID-19. Both conserved end residues are part of each CDR3. D genes are given only for firm matches. Only part of the rows carry a size: once, few, many, or a class if the clone is expanded.

D	V	J	size	length	DNA	CDR3
NA	TRBV19	TRBJ1-2	NA	15	TGTGCCTCCCGAGCCGCGTCCGTCCCTTTTTATGGCTACACCTTC	CASRAASVPFYGYTF
NA	TRBV11-2	TRBJ2-7	NA	14	TGTGCCAGCAGCTTAGAGATGGCGGGGAACGAGCAGTACTTC	CASSLEMAGNEQYF
NA	TRBV7-9	TRBJ2-7	NA	14	TGTGCCAGCAGCTTATTCGCGGGGCGCTACGAGCAGTACTTC	CASSLFAGRYEQYF
NA	TRBV5-6	TRBJ1-4	NA	15	TGTGCCAGCAGCCAGAACGACAGGTTCAATGAAAAACTGTTTTTT	CASSQNDRFNEKLFF
NA	TRBV20-1	TRBJ1-1	NA	10	TGCAGTGCTATGTGGGGGAGGGCTTTCTTT	CSAMWGRAFF
NA	TRBV11-2	TRBJ2-7	NA	15	TGTGCCAGCAGCTCTCCAAACGGGAGCTCCTACGAGCAGTACTTC	CASSSPNGSSYEQYF
TRBD2	TRBV9	TRBJ2-1	NA	16	TGTGCCAGCAGCGTAGCCATTCTAGCGGGAGTGAATGAGCAGTTCTTC	CASSVAILAGVNEQFF
TRBD1	TRBV2	TRBJ1-3	few	14	TGTGCCAGCATGGGGACAGGGAAGTTCAACACCATATATTTT	CASMGTGKFNTIYF
TRBD1	TRBV19	TRBJ2-1	NA	15	TGTGCCAGTAGTTCAGGACAGGGACGGGGCAATGAGCAGTTCTTC	CASSSGQGRGNEQFF
TRBD1	TRBV19	TRBJ2-5	NA	14	TGTGCCAGTAGTATTGGGACAGGGGGTCAGACCCAGTACTTC	CASSIGTGGQTQYF
TRBD2	TRBV5-6	TRBJ2-3	NA	14	TGTGCCAGCAGCTTGGGTGCGGGAGCAGATACGCAGTATTTT	CASSLGAGADTQYF
NA	TRBV7-2	TRBJ1-1	NA	11	TGTGCCAGCAGCCAACAGGGACGAGCTTTCTTT	CASSQQGRAFF
NA	TRBV18	TRBJ2-7	NA	14	TGTGCCAGCTCACCACCTCTTAGCTCCTACGAGCAGTACTTC	CASSPPLSSYEQYF
NA	TRBV20-1	TRBJ2-3	NA	14	TGCAGTGCTAGTAGGACACTAAGCACAGATACGCAGTATTTT	CSASRTLSTDTQYF
TRBD1	TRBV18	TRBJ1-5	NA	15	TGTGCCAGCTCACGGGGACAGGGCTTTGATCAGCCCCAGCATTTT	CASSRGQGFDQPQHF
NA	TRBV10-3	TRBJ1-1	many	12	TGTGCCATCAGTGAGTCGAGGGCTGAAGCTTTCTTT	CAISESRAEAFF
TRBD2	TRBV29-1	TRBJ2-3	NA	11	TGCAGCGCCATTGGACTAGGGAGGCAGTATTTT	CSAIGLGRQYF
NA	TRBV7-9	TRBJ2-1	NA	17	TGTGCCAGCAGCTTATCGACGGGCGGGGTCTCCTACAATGAGCAGTTCTTC	CASSLSTGGVSYNEQFF
NA	TRBV7-2	TRBJ1-1	NA	14	TGTGCCAGCTCCCCCACGAAGGGGCTGACTGAAGCTTTCTTT	CASSPTKGLTEAFF
TRBD1	TRBV12-3/TRBV12-4	TRBJ1-1	few	13	TGTGCCAGCAGACTCAAGGACAGGGTAAGAGCTTTCTTT	CASRLKDRVRAFF
NA	TRBV9	TRBJ2-6	once	17	TGTGCCAGCAGCAAACGACAGGTACTTTCTGGGGCCAACGTCCTGACTTTC	CASSKRQVLSGANVLTF
NA	TRBV5-8	TRBJ2-1	NA	13	TGTGCCAGGGACTTCCGCTCCTACAATGAGCAGTTCTTC	CARDFRSYNEQFF
NA	TRBV28	TRBJ1-1	few	11	TGTGCCAGTAGCGCCCGGACTGAAGCTTTCTTT	CASSARTEAFF
TRBD1	TRBV6-1	TRBJ1-5	many	18	TGTGCCAGCAGTGATCCTCCAGGGGGCTCCCGTTTAAATCAGCCCCAGCATTTT	CASSDPPGGSRLNQPQHF
NA	TRBV6-4	TRBJ2-5	few	14	TGTGCCGAGGGCGAGGGAGACCTAGGGGAGACCCAGTACTTC	CAEGEGDLGETQYF
NA	TRBV7-9	TRBJ1-2	NA	14	TGTGCCAGCAACCAGAGGGCGACGAACTATGGCTACACCTTC	CASNQRATNYGYTF
TRBD2	TRBV7-9	TRBJ2-7	few	14	TGTGCCAGCAGCGTGACTAGCGGGAGTAGTGAGCAGTACTTC	CASSVTSGSSEQYF
NA	TRBV7-6	TRBJ1-4	few	15	TGTGCCAGCAGCATTAATACTGCCACTAATGAAAAACTGTTTTTT	CASSINTATNEKLFF
TRBD2	TRBV7-2	TRBJ2-7	NA	14	TGTGCCAGTCGAGCTACCGCGGGAGCGGGCGAGCAGTACTTC	CASRATAGAGEQYF
NA	TRBV10-3	TRBJ1-1	NA	13	TGTGCCATTAACCGGGACATGAACACTGAAGCTTTCTTT	CAINRDMNTEAFF
TRBD1	TRBV20-1	TRBJ2-7	NA	15	TGCAGTGCTAGTAAGCCCGGGACAGGGGGCTACGAGCAGTACTTC	CSASKPGTGGYEQYF
NA	TRBV5-1	TRBJ2-3	NA	15	TGCGCCAGCAGCCCCGGGGGTTCTAGCACAGATACGCAGTATTTT	CASSPGGSSTDTQYF
TRBD1	TRBV18	TRBJ1-5	NA	16	TGTGCCAGCTCACAACCAGGGGACAGGAGGCATCAGCCCCAGCATTTT	CASSQPGDRRHQPQHF
NA	TRBV25-1	TRBJ1-4	once	15	TGTGCCAGCAGTGCTTCAGGAGTATCCGGGATAAAACTGTTTTTT	CASSASGVSGIKLFF
NA	TRBV5-8	TRBJ2-4	NA	16	TGTGCCAGCAGCTTGGAGGAGGGCTTAGCCAAAAACATTCAGTACTTC	CASSLEEGLAKNIQYF
NA	TRBV6-5	TRBJ1-5	NA	14	TGTGCCAGCACCGAAGGAGGCGCCAATCAGCCCCAGCATTTT	CASTEGGANQPQHF
TRBD1	TRBV5-1	TRBJ1-1	NA	16	TGCGCCAGCAGCTTGGACGGGAGGGGGCGGAACACTGAAGCTTTCTTT	CASSLDGRGRNTEAFF
NA	TRBV19	TRBJ1-1	NA	11	TGTGCCAGTAGTATGTACACGGAAGCTTTCTTT	CASSMYTEAFF
TRBD1	TRBV5-8	TRBJ1-2	NA	14	TGTGCCAGCAGCGGGACAGTCGGGGTTATTGGCTACACCTTC	CASSGTVGVIGYTF
NA	TRBV5-1	TRBJ2-6	NA	17	TGCGCCAGCAGCTTGGGAGGTTCAAGCTCTGGGGCCAACGTCCTGACTTTC	CASSLGGSSSGANVLTF
NA	TRBV9	TRBJ1-1	NA	15	TGTGCCAGCAGCGTACTTCAGACGGACAGATCTGAAGCTTTCTTT	CASSVLQTDRSEAFF
NA	TRBV4-3	TRBJ1-2	once	13	TGCGCCAGCAGTAATCGGGGGATTGGCGGCTACACCTTC	CASSNRGIGGYTF
NA	TRBV6-5	TRBJ2-7	few	15	TGTGCCAGCAGCGCGAGCCGAGTTAGAACCTACGAGCAGTACTTC	CASSASRVRTYEQYF
NA	TRBV7-3	TRBJ2-3	NA	12	TGTGCCAGCAGCTTAAACGACTATACGCAGTATTTT	CASSLNDYTQYF
NA	TRBV6-5	TRBJ1-1	NA	13	TGTGCCAGCAGTTACTCGGGGGCCTCTGAAGCTTTCTTT	CASSYSGASEAFF
NA	TRBV2	TRBJ2-5	once	13	TGTGCCAGCAGGGGGGACTCCCAAGAGACCCAGTACTTC	CASRGDSQETQYF
NA	TRBV5-1	TRBJ1-3	NA	14	TGCGCCAGCAGGTCAGCCGGGGGAGGAAACACCATATATTTT	CASRSAGGGNTIYF
TRBD2	TRBV28	TRBJ2-7	NA	12	TGTGCCACCTCCGGGACTAGATACGAGCAGTACTTC	CATSGTRYEQYF
NA	TRBV2	TRBJ2-3	NA	13	TGTGCCAGCAGTGATCCAGCGGGTGGTACGCAGTATTTT	CASSDPAGGTQYF
NA	TRBV5-1	TRBJ2-1	NA	12	TGCGCCAGCAGCTTGGCCAGGGATGAGCAGTTCTTC	CASSLARDEQFF
NA	TRBV4-1	TRBJ2-1	NA	12	TGCGCCAGCAGCCATCCCGTGAATGAGCAGTTCTTC	CASSHPVNEQFF
NA	TRBV11-2	TRBJ2-5	few	15	TGTGCCAGCAGTTCATTCTCAGGGTTCAGGGAGACCCAGTACTTC	CASSSFSGFRETQYF
TRBD2	TRBV18	TRBJ2-5	once	14	TGTGCCAGCTCACTAGCGGGAAGCCAAGAGACCCAGTACTTC	CASSLAGSQETQYF
NA	TRBV19	TRBJ1-1	few	13	TGTGCCAGTAGTCAGGGAGGTTGGACTGAAGCTTTCTTT	CASSQGGWTEAFF
NA	TRBV7-3	TRBJ2-2	NA	14	TGTGCCAGCAGCCGAGGTATCCGCACCGGGGAGCTGTTTTTT	CASSRGIRTGELFF
TRBD1	TRBV29-1	TRBJ1-1	NA	11	TGCAGCGTAGGGAAAGGACAGGGAACTTTCTTT	CSVGKGQGTFF
TRBD1	TRBV29-1	TRBJ1-3	many	11	TGCAGCACAGGGGAAGGAAACACCATATATTTT	CSTGEGNTIYF
NA	TRBV21-1	TRBJ2-5	NA	16	TGTGCCAGCAGCAAAGTCGACAGGGGGCGGGGGGAGACCCAGTACTTC	CASSKVDRGRGETQYF